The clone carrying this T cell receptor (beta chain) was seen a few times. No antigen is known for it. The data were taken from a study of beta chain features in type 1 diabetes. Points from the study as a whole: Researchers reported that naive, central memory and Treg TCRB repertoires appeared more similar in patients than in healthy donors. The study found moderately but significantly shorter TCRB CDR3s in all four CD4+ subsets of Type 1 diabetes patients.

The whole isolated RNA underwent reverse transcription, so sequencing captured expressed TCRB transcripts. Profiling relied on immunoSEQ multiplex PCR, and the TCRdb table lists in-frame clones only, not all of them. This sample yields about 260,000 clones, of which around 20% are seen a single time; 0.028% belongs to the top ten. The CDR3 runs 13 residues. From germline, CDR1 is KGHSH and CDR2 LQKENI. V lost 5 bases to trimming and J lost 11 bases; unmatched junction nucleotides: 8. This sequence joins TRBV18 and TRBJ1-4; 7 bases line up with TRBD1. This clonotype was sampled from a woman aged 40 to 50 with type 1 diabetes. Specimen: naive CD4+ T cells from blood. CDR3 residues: CASSSTDREKLFF. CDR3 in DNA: TGTGCCAGCTCATCGACAGACAGGGAGAAACTGTTTTTT.